What follows are 17 T cell receptor beta chains derived from one specimen sequenced in a study of T-cell reconstitution after alpha-beta-depleted transplantation in children. Preparation of the TCRbeta library involved a method that used unique molecular identifiers. From the PCR reads, TCRdb called clonotypes with MiXCR, one entry per CDR3 protein. Here the sample spans 98,000 or so distinct CDR3 sequences, less than 25% being singletons. The material was PBMCs, obtained before TCRalphabeta/CD19-depleted stem cell transplant. The receptors derive from a boy aged 2-9 years with acute lymphoblastic leukemia, due to receive a stem cell transplant.

This clonotype was detected only a few times. The rearrangement links TRBV12-3 or TRBV12-4 to TRBJ2-7; a weak D match, TRBD2 (5 bases). This CDR3 spans 15 amino acids. The germline V and J ends were trimmed by 8 bases and 5 bases, with 22 bases remaining between them. The CDR3 DNA reads TGTGCCAGCGCACGTCGCGAGAGCGGTAGACACGAGCAGTACTTC. Its translation: CASARRESGRHEQYF.

The chain is built from TRBV19 and TRBJ2-3; 7 bases map to TRBD1. V lost 10 bases, J lost 4 bases, and 14 bases stayed unmatched. Germline CDR1 and CDR2: LNHDA and SQIVND (reference sequence). The CDR3 contains 15 residues. The DNA for the CDR3 is TGTGCCACCTCTACTCAGACAGGGTGGTCAGATACGCAGTATTTT. Amino acid sequence: CATSTQTGWSDTQYF. Full variable domain (remainder filled in from reference TRBV19 and TRBJ2-3): DGGITQSPKYLFRKEGQNVTLSCEQNLNHDAMYWYRQDPGQGLRLIYYSQIVNDFQKGDIAEGYSVSREKKESFPLTVTSAQKNPTAFYLCATSTQTGWSDTQYFGPGTRLTVL.

This clonotype was counted between two and nine times. At one of its ends the junction is not consistent with the germline gene, which may arise from a read error. The V and J genes are TRBV5-1 and TRBJ2-5; D unresolved. This CDR3 has 14 amino acids. Per germline, CDR1 SGHRS and CDR2 YFSETQ. CDR3 in DNA: TGCGCCAGCAGGTTGGGTCCAACTCAAGAGACCCAGTACTTC. It yields the protein CASRLGPTQETQYF.

This sequence joins TRBV5-1 and TRBJ2-1, with TRBD2 identical over 13 bases. This CDR3 contains 16 residues. The germline V gene encodes CDR1 SGHRS and CDR2 YFSETQ. V dropped 4 bases and J dropped 5; count of bases not matched to a gene: 6. CDR3 in amino acids: CASSRSGTSGDNEQFF. The DNA for the CDR3 is TGCGCCAGCAGCCGCTCCGGGACTAGCGGGGACAATGAGCAGTTCTTC.

This clonotype has a handful of counts. This chain links TRBV5-1 with TRBJ2-2, with a possible D match to TRBD2 (6 bases). CDR1 is SGHRS, CDR2 YFSETQ, per germline. V was pared by 4 bases and J by 7 bases, with 17 bases between. The CDR3 loop spans 15 amino acids. The CDR3 nucleotides are TGCGCCAGCAGCCCAGCGGAGGGGCCGGGCGGGGAGCTGTTTTTT. It encodes CASSPAEGPGGELFF.

In this sample, this clonotype turned up a few times. The chain combines TRBV27 with TRBJ1-5; TRBD1 matches 9 bases. Losses at the gene ends were 5 bases for V and 2 bases for J; bases not matched to a gene: 16. The CDR3 covers 19 residues. Germline assignment: CDR1 MNHEY and CDR2 SMNVEV (reference sequence). The CDR3 nucleotides read TGTGCCAGCAGTCTCTTGGGGACAGGGTCACGGGATGGCAATCAGCCCCAGCATTTT. Its protein is CASSLLGTGSRDGNQPQHF.

The rearrangement joins TRBV5-5 to TRBJ2-5, with D perhaps matching TRBD2 (6 bases). V was shortened by 5 bases and J by 7 bases, with 9 bases between the two germline ends. Germline V lookup: CDR1 SGHKS, CDR2 YYEKEE (reference sequence). The CDR3 runs 11 residues. The CDR3 DNA reads TGTGCCAGCAGAGTTAGCGGGACCCAGTACTTC. Protein product: CASRVSGTQYF.

CDR3 amino acids: CAWANRGEQYF. CDR3 nucleotides: TGTGCCTGGGCTAACAGGGGCGAGCAGTACTTC. The rearrangement links TRBV30 to TRBJ2-7; 7 bases map to TRBD1. Germline lookup yields CDR1 GTSNPN and CDR2 SVGIG (reference sequence). After removal of 5 bases from V and 6 bases from J, the junction contained 4 bases not matched to a gene. The CDR3 consists of 11 residues.

This rearrangement joins TRBV24-1 to TRBJ2-1, with 9 bases lining up with TRBD1. Trimming at V came to 3 bases and at J to 7 bases, leaving 15 bases not matched to a gene. Per the germline V gene, CDR1 is KGHDR and CDR2 is SFDVKD. The CDR3 is 18 amino acids. The CDR3 here is CATSDPPGGTGTKNEQFF. CDR3 nucleotides: TGTGCCACCAGTGATCCTCCGGGCGGGACAGGGACAAAAAATGAGCAGTTCTTC.

This clonotype turned up a few times. The rearrangement joins TRBV12-3 or TRBV12-4 to TRBJ2-3; 7 bases match TRBD2. The ends lost 8 bases at V and 6 bases at J; junction bases unmatched: 17. This CDR3 is built from 16 residues. CDR3 residues: CASALSVGGGVDTQYF. The CDR3 DNA reads as TGTGCCAGCGCTTTAAGTGTCGGGGGAGGGGTCGATACGCAGTATTTT.

The rearrangement links TRBV20-1 to TRBJ1-2, with D hard to call. The germline V gene encodes CDR1 DFQATT and CDR2 SNEGSKA (reference sequence). V dropped 0 bases and J dropped 4 bases, with 9 bases sitting between them. The CDR3 loop spans 13 amino acids. The CDR3 DNA is TGCAGTGCTAGAGATATTAATAGCTATGGCTACACCTTC. Residues: CSARDINSYGYTF.

V usage is TRBV24-1 and J usage is TRBJ2-1; 14 positions match TRBD2. Losses at the gene ends were 5 bases for V and 3 bases for J; bases not matched to a gene: 8. The CDR3 has 18 residues. Germline CDR1 is KGHDR and CDR2 is SFDVKD. CDR3 in amino acids: CATSGRPGTSGSYNEQFF. The CDR3 DNA reads TGTGCCACCAGTGGCCGACCTGGGACTAGCGGGAGCTACAATGAGCAGTTCTTC.

This clonotype was detected many times. The chain employs TRBV20-1 and TRBJ2-3, with D unclear. The CDR3 extends over 11 amino acids. Trimming left V 6 bases short and J 10 bases short, with 14 bases between. The germline V gene has CDR1 DFQATT and CDR2 SNEGSKA (reference sequence). The DNA for the CDR3 is TGCAGTGCCGCTGCTAGAGGTCCGCAGTATTTT. It yields the protein CSAAARGPQYF.

To note about this clonotype: The junction departs from germline at one end; a sequencing error may be responsible. The chain joins TRBV20-1 to TRBJ2-2, with D possibly TRBD2 on 6 matching bases. This CDR3 spans 12 amino acids. Germline V gives CDR1 DFQATT, CDR2 SNEGSKA (reference sequence). CDR3 sequence reads: CSTAGNTGELFF. The CDR3 DNA reads TGCAGTACCGCGGGGAACACCGGGGAGCTTTTTTTT.

The sample holds many counts of this clonotype. This rearrangement joins TRBV12-3 or TRBV12-4 to TRBJ2-7, with D possibly TRBD1 on 6 matching bases. This CDR3 contains 11 residues. V dropped 7 bases and J dropped 7 bases, with 11 bases sitting between them. The CDR3 sequence is CASTQGKEQYF. The CDR3 nucleotides read TGTGCCAGCACCCAGGGGAAAGAGCAGTACTTC.

This clonotype was observed a few times. The genes are TRBV6-4 and TRBJ2-2; D gene ambiguous. V was shortened by 5 bases and J by 5 bases, with 6 bases between the two germline ends. CDR1 and CDR2 (germline): MRHNA, SNTAGT. The CDR3 has 12 amino acids. This CDR3 reads CASSSGTGELFF. The CDR3 nucleotides are TGTGCCAGCAGTTCAGGAACCGGGGAGCTGTTTTTT.

This chain links TRBV10-3 with TRBJ2-1; 9 nucleotides line up with TRBD1. With 6 bases clipped from V and 4 bases from J, the junction kept 4 bases outside the gene matches. This CDR3 has 14 residues. The germline CDR1 and CDR2 sequences are ENHRY and SYGVKD. The CDR3 is CAIRGQGGYNEQFF. As DNA, the CDR3 is TGTGCCATCAGGGGACAGGGCGGTTACAATGAGCAGTTCTTC.